The present T cell receptor beta chain was sequenced within a study of blood T cell repertoires in COVID-19 (dated by TCRdb to the early 2020s). Regarding the complete study: Samples from collaborators originated in the United States, Italy and Spain and spanned both the acute and convalescent phases of COVID-19. The prospective study material was composed of cDNA or gDNA derived from T cells, B-cell-depleted T cells, or PBMCs. Subjects who had been exposed to COVID-19, were actively infected with it, or had recovered from it provided the deeply sampled blood TCRbeta repertoires that made up the dataset. The repertoires were released in a freely available public database intended as a resource for research on the immune response to SARS-CoV-2. Samples came from the ongoing ImmuneRACE study (first 160 participants) plus 1,254 subjects from 6 global collaborators. The sample metadata nearly always contained a de-identified subject ID, COVID-19 status, age in years and sex. Where HLA class I and class II types were available, the types were taken from metadata supplied by the sample provider, not from assay-based typing.

With respect to this clone: Its antigen remains unidentified. No base quality information exists; no much larger clone differs at one position.

General findings and caveats noted by the study authors: How much clinical and demographic metadata was included differed by source and by participant, and the metadata was provided uncurated.

TCRbeta CDR3 regions were amplified from genomic DNA using the immunoSEQ Assay, a bias-controlled multiplex PCR. In the source study's methods: The number of nucleated cells in each sample was estimated from the amplification of reference gene primers within the assay. To quantify the absolute abundance of each unique TCRbeta CDR3 rearrangement, sequence reads were collapsed and filtered. For each sample, productive Simpson clonality was calculated as the square root of Simpson's diversity index over productive rearrangements. Held by TCRdb, this immuneACCESS table contains in-frame sequences only and omits some clones. Under half of the omission traces to an unresolved V gene where checked; the cause of the rest is unknown. That table furnishes V, J and clone size, whereas the DNA furnished D and trimming. Across this sample there are about 280,000 clones, with approximately 85% seen only once. The ten largest clones add up to about 5.1% of the sample.

The collaborating institutions used their own protocols to collect whole blood in K2EDTA tubes. For TCRbeta analysis, collaborator samples were shipped as frozen whole blood, as isolated PBMCs, or as DNA extracted from either sample type. CDR3 length: 16 amino acids, cysteine to phenylalanine. Of the read, only the CDR3 DNA is kept; its 48 bases are in frame from base 1. V has 1 base trimmed and J has 3 bases trimmed; junction bases matching no gene number 3. Reading the germline V gene (reference sequence) gives CDR1 SGHKS and CDR2 YYEKEE. This TCR was sampled from a man between 50 and 59 years old with active or convalescent COVID-19. This receptor chain uses TRBV5-5 and TRBJ1-6; TRBD1 matches 8 bases in the middle. Sequenced: peripheral blood. In nucleotides, the sequence is TGTGCCAGCAGCTTGCAGGGGGCCGGCTATAATTCACCCCTCCACTTT. This yields the protein CASSLQGAGYNSPLHF.